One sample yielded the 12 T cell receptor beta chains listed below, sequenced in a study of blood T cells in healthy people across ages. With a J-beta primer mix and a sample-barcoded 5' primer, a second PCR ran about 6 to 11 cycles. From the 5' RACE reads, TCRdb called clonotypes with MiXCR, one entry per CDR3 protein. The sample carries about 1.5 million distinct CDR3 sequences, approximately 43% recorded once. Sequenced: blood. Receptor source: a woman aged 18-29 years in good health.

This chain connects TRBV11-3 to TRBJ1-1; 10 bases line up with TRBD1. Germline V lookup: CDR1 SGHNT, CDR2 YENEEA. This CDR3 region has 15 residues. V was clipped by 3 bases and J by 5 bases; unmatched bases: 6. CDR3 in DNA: TGTGCCAGCAGCTTTGGACAGGGGGAAGGAACTGAAGCTTTCTTT. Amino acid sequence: CASSFGQGEGTEAFF. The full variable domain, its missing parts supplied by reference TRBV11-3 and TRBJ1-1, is EAGVVQSPRYKIIEKKQPVAFWCNPISGHNTLYWYLQNLGQGPELLIRYENEEAVDDSQLPKDRFSAERLKGVDSTLKIQPAELGDSAVYLCASSFGQGEGTEAFFGQGTRLTVV.

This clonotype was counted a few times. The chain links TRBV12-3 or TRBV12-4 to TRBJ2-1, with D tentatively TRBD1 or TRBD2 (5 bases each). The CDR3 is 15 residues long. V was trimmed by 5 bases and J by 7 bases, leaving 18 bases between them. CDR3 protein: CASSGDGYSLNEQFF. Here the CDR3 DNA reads TGTGCCAGCAGTGGGGACGGCTACTCCTTGAATGAGCAGTTCTTC.

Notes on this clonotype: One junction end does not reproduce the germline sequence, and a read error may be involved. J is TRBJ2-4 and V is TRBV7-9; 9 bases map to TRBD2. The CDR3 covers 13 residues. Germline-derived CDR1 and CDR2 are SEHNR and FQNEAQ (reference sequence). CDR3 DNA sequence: TGTGCCAGCAGTTTAGCGGGAGAAAACATTCAGTACTTC. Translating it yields CASSLAGENIQYF.

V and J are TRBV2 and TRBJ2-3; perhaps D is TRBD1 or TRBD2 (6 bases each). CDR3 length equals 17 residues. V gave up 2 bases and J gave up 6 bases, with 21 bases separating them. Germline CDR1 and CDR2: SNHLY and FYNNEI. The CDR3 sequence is CASSENSLPGAGDTQYF. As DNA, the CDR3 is TGTGCCAGCAGTGAAAATAGTCTGCCGGGGGCGGGGGATACGCAGTATTTT.

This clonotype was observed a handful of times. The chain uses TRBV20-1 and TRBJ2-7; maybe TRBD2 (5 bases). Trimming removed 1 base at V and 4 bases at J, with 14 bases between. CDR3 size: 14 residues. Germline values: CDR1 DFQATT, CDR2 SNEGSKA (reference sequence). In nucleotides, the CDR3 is TGCAGTGCTAGAGGCGGCGGGCTAAAGTACGAGCAGTACTTC. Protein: CSARGGGLKYEQYF.

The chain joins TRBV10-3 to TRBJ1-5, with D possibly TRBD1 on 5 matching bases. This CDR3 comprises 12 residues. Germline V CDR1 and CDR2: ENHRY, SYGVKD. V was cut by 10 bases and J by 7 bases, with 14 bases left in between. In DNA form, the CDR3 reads TGTGCCACTGCAGGTCGGGGGCAGCCCCAGCATTTT. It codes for CATAGRGQPQHF.

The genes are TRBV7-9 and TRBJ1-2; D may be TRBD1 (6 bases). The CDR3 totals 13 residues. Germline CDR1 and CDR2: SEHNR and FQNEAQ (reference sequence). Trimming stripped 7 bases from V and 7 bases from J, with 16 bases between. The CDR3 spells CASIPQGIGGYTF. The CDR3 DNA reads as TGTGCCAGCATCCCACAGGGAATCGGTGGCTACACCTTC.

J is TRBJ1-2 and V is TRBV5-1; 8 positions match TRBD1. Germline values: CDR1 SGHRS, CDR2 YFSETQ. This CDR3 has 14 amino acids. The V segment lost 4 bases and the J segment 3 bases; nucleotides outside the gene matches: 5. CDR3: CASSVRGQDYGYTF. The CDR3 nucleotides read TGCGCCAGCAGCGTACGGGGACAGGACTATGGCTACACCTTC.

CDR3 in amino acids: CASSWTGTKGDTQYF. The DNA of the CDR3 is TGTGCCAGCAGTTGGACAGGAACTAAGGGAGATACGCAGTATTTT. The genes are TRBV12-3 or TRBV12-4 and TRBJ2-3; 7 nucleotides agree with TRBD1. Trimming cost V 4 bases and J 5 bases; bases outside gene matches: 9. This CDR3 comprises 15 residues.

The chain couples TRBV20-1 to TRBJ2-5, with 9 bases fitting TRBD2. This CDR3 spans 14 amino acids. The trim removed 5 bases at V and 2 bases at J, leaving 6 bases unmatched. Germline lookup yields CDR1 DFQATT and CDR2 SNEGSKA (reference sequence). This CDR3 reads CSAVSGGRQETQYF. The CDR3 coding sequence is TGCAGTGCTGTGAGCGGGGGGAGACAAGAGACCCAGTACTTC.

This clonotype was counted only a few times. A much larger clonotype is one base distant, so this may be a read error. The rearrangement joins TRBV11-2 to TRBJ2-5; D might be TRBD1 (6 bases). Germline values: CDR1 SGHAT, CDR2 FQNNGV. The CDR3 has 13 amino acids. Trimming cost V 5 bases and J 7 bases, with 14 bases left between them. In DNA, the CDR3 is TGTGCCAGCAGCGTAACAGGGTGGGGGACCCAGTACTTC. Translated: CASSVTGWGTQYF.

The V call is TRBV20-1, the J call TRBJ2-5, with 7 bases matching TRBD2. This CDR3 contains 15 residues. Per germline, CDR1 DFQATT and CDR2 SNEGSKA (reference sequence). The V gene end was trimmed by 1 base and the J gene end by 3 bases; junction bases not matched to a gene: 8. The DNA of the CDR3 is TGCAGTGCTAGAGTAGCAGCGGGGCTTGAAGAGACCCAGTACTTC. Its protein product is CSARVAAGLEETQYF.